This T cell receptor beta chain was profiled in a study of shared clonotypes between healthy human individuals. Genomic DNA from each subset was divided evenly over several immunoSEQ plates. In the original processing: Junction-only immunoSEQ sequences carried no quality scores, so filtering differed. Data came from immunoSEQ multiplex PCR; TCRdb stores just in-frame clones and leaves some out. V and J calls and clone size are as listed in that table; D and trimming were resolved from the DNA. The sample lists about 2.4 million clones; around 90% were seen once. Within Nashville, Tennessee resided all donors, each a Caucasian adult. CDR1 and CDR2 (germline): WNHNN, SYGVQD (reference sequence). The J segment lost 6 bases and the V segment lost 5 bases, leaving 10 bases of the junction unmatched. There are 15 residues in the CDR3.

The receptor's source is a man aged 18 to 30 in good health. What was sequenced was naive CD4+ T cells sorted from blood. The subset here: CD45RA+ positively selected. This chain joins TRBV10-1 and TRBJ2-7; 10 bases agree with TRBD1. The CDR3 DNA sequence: TGCGCCAGCAGTCCCCCGGGACAGGGGACCGGCGAGCAGTACTTC. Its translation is CASSPPGQGTGEQYF.